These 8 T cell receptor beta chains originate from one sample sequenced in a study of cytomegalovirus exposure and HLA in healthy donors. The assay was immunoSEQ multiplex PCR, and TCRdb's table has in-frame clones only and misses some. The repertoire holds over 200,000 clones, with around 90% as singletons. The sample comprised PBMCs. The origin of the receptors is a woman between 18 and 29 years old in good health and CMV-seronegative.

CDR3 coding DNA: TGTGCCAGCAGTGAAGGGGGCATGGGTGAAGCTTTCTTT. The encoded protein is CASSEGGMGEAFF. This rearrangement joins TRBV6-1 to TRBJ1-1; tentative D call: TRBD1 (5 bases). Trimming took off 1 base at V and 7 bases at J, with 10 bases between the two ends. Looked up from germline, CDR1 is MNHNS and CDR2 is SASEGT. The CDR3 length is 13 residues.

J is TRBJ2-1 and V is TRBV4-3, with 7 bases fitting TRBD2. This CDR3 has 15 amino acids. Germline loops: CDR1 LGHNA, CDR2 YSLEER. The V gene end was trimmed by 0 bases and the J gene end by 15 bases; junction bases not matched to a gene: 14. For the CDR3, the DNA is TGCGCCAGCAGCCAAGACTGGCTAGCGGAAACTCGTCGGTTCTTC. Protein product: CASSQDWLAETRRFF.

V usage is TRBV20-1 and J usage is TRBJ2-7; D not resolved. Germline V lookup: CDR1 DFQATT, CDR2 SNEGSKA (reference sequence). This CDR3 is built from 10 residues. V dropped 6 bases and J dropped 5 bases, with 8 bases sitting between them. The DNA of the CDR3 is TGCAGTGCCGGCCGGGACGAGCAGTACTTC. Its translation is CSAGRDEQYF.

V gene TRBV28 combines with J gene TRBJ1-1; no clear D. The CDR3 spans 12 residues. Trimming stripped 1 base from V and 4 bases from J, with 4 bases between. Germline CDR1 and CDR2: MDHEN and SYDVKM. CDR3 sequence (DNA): TGTGCCAGCAGTTTATATCGCACTGAAGCTTTCTTT. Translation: CASSLYRTEAFF.

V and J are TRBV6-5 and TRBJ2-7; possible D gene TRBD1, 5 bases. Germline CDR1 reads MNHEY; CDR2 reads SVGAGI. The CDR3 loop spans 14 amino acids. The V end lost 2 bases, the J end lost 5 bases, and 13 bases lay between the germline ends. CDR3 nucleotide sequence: TGTGCCAGCAGTTACGGTCAGGGATCCAACGAGCAGTACTTC. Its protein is CASSYGQGSNEQYF.

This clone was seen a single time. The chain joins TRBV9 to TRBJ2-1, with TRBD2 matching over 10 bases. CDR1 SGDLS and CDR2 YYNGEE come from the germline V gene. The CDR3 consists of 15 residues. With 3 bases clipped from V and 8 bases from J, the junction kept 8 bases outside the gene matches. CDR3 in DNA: TGTGCCAGCAGCGCCCTCAGCGGGAGGGGCGATGAGCAGTTCTTC. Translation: CASSALSGRGDEQFF.

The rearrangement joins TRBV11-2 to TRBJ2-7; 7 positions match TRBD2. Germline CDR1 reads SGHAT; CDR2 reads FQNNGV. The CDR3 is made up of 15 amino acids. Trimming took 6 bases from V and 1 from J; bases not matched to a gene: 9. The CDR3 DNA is TGTGCCAGCAGGGTAGCGGGCCGGGGGTCCTACGAGCAGTACTTC. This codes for CASRVAGRGSYEQYF.

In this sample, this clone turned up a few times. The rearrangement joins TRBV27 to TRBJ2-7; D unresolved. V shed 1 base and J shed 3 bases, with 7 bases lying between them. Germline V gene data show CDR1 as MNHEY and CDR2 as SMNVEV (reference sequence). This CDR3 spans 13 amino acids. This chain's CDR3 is CASSLFPSYEQYF. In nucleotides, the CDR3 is TGTGCCAGCAGTTTATTCCCCAGCTACGAGCAGTACTTC.